This record covers a single TCR beta chain. Antigen: not known. Trimming at V came to 6 bases and at J to 1 base, leaving 16 bases not matched to a gene. The length of the CDR3 is 18 residues. Germline V gene sequence: CDR1 DFQATT, CDR2 SNEGSKA (reference sequence). TCRdb itself ran the RT-PCR reads through MiXCR, one entry per CDR3 protein. The repertoire holds about 520,000 distinct CDR3 sequences, with around 25% as singletons. The sample comes from a study of response to subunit inactivated influenza vaccine. Broader study findings: Few new T cells, the authors suggested, are recruited by each seasonal influenza vaccination.

The origin of this receptor is a man in his forties or fifties who received an inactivated influenza vaccine. This sequence joins TRBV20-1 and TRBJ2-1; TRBD2 agrees at 9 bases. Sequencing used CD4+ T cells sorted from PBMCs, obtained about 5 days after vaccination. CDR3: CSAPRGSGSPTSYNEQFF. Here the CDR3 DNA reads TGCAGTGCACCGCGGGGTAGCGGGAGCCCAACATCCTACAATGAGCAGTTCTTC.